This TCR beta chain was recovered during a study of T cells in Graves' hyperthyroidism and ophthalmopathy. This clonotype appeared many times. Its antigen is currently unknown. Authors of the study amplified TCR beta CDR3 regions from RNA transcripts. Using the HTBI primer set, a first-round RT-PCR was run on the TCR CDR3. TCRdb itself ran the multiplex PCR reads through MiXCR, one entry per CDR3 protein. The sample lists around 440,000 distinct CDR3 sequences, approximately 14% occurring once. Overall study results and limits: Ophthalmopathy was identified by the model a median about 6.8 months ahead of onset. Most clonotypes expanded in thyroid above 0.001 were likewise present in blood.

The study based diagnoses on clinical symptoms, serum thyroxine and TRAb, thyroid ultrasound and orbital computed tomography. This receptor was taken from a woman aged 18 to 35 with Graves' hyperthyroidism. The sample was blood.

CDR3 sequence reads: CASSLTGTPEQYF. The CDR3 DNA sequence: TGTGCCAGCAGCTTGACGGGGACCCCCGAGCAGTACTTC. V usage is TRBV5-5 and J usage is TRBJ2-7, with D possibly called TRBD1 or TRBD2 (5 bases each). Germline CDR1 reads SGHKS; CDR2 reads YYEKEE (reference sequence). CDR3 size: 13 residues. Between the trimmed V and J ends, which lost 1 base and 6 bases, there was a span of 11 bases.